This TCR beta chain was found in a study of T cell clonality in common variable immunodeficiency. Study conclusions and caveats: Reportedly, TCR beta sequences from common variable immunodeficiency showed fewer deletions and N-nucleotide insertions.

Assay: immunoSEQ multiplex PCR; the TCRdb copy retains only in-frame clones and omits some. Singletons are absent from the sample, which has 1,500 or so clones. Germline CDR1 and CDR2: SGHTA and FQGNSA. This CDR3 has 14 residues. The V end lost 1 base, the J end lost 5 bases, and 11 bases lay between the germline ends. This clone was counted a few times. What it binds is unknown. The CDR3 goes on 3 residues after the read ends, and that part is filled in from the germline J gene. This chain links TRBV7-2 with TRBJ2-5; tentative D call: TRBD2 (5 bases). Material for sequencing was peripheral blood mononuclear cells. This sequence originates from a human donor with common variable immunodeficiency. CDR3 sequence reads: CASSLVRVGETQYF. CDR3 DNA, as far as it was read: TGTGCCAGCAGCTTAGTGCGGGTTGGGGAGACC.